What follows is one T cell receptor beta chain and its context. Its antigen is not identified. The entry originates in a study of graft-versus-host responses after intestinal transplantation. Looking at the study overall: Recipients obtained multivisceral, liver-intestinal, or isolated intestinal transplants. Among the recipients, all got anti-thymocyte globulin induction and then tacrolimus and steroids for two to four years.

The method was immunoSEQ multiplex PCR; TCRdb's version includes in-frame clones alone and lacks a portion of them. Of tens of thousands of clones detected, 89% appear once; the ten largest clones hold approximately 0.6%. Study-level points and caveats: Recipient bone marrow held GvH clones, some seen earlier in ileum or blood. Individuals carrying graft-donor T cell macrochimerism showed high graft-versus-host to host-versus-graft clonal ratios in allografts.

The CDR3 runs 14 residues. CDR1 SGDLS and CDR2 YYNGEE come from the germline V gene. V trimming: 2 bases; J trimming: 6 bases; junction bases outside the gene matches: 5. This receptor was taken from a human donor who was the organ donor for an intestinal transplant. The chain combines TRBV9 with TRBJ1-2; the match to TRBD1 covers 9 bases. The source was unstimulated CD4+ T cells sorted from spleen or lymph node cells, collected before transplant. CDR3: CASSVGTGRDGYTF. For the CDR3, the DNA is TGTGCCAGCAGCGTGGGGACAGGGCGAGATGGCTACACCTTC.